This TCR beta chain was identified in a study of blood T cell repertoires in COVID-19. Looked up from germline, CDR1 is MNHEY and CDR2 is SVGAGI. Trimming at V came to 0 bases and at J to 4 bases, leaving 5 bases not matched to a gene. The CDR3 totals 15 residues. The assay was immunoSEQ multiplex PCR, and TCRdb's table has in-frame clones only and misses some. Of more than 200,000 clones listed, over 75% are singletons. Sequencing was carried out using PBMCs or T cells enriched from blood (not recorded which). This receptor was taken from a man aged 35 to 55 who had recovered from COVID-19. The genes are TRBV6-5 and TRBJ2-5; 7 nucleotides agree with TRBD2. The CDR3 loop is CASSYSAGVPETQYF. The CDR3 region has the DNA TGTGCCAGCAGTTACTCCGCGGGAGTGCCAGAGACCCAGTACTTC.